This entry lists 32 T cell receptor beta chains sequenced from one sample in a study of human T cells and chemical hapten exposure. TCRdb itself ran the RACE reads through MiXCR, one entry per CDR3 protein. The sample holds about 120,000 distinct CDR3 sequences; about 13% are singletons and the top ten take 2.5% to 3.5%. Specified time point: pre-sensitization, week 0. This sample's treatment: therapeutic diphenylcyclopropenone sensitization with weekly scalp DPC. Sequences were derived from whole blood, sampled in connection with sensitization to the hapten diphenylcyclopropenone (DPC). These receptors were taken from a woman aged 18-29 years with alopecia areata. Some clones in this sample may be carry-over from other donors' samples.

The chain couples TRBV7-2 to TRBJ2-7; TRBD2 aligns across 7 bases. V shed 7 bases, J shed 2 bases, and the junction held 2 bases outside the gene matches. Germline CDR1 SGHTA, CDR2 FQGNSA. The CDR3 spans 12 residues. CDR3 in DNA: TGTGCCAGCATGGGACTACCCTACGAGCAGTACTTC. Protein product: CASMGLPYEQYF.

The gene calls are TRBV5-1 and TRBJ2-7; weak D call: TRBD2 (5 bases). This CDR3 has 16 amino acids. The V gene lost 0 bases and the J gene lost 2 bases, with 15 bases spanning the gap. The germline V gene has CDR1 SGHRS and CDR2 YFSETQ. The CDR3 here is CASSLASEEWAYEQYF. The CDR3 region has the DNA TGCGCCAGCAGCTTGGCTTCGGAGGAGTGGGCCTACGAGCAGTACTTC.

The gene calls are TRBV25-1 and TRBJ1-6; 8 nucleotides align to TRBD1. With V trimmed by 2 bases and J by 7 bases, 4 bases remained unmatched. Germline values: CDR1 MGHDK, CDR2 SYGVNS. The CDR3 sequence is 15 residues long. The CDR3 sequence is CASSEETGENSPLHF. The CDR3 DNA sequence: TGTGCCAGCAGTGAAGAGACAGGGGAAAATTCACCCCTCCACTTT.

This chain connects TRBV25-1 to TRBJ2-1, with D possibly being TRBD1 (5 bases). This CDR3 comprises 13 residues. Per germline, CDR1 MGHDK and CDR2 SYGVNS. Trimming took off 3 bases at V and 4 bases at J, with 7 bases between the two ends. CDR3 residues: CASSERQYNEQFF. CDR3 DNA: TGTGCCAGCAGTGAGAGACAGTACAATGAGCAGTTCTTC.

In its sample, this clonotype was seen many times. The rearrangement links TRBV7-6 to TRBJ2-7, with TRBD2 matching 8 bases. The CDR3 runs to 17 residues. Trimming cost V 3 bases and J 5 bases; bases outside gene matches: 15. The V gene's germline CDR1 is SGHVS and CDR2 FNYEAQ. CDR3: CASSLDGPRGGRNEQYF. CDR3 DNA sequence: TGTGCCAGCAGCTTGGACGGTCCCCGGGGGGGCCGGAACGAGCAGTACTTC.

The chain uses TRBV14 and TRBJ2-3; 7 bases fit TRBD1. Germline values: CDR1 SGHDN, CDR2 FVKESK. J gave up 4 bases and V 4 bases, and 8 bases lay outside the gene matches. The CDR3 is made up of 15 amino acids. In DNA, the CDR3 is TGTGCCAGCAGCCGTACAGGGGTTTTCGCAGATACGCAGTATTTT. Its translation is CASSRTGVFADTQYF.

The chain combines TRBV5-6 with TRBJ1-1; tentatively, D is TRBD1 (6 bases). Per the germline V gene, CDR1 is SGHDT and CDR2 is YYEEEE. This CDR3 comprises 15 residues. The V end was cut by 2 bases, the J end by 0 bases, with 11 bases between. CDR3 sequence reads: CASSFLTGLNTEAFF. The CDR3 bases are TGTGCCAGCAGCTTTTTGACAGGTTTGAACACTGAAGCTTTCTTT. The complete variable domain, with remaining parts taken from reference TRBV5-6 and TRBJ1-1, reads DAGVTQSPTHLIKTRGQQVTLRCSPKSGHDTVSWYQQALGQGPQFIFQYYEEEERQRGNFPDRFSGHQFPNYSSELNVNALLLGDSALYLCASSFLTGLNTEAFFGQGTRLTVV.

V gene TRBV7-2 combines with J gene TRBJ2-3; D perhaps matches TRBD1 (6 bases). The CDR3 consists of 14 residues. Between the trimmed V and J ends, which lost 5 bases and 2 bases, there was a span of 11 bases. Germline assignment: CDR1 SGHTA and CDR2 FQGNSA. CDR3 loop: CASSHRQVTDTQYF. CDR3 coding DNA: TGTGCCAGCAGCCACCGACAGGTCACAGATACGCAGTATTTT.

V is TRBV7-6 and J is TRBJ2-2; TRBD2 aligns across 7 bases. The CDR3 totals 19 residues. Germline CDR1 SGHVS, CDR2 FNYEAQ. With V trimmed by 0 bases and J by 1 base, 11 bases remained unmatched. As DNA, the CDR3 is TGTGCCAGCAGCTTAGCGATGAAGCGGGGAAACCAGAACACCGGGGAGCTGTTTTTT. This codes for CASSLAMKRGNQNTGELFF.

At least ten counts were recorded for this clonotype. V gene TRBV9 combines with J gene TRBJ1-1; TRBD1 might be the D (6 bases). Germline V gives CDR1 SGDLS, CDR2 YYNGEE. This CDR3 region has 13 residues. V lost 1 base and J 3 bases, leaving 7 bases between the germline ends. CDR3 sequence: CASSVYRDTEAFF. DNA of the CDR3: TGTGCCAGCAGCGTATACAGGGACACTGAAGCTTTCTTT. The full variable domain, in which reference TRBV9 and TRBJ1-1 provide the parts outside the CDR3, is DSGVTQTPKHLITATGQRVTLRCSPRSGDLSVYWYQQSLDQGLQFLIQYYNGEERAKGNILERFSAQQFPDLHSELNLSSLELGDSALYFCASSVYRDTEAFFGQGTRLTVV.

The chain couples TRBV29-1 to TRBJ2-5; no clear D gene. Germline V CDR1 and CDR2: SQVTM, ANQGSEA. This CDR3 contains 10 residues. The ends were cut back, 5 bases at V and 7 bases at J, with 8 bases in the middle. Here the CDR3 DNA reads TGCAGCGTTTACCGAGGGACCCAGTACTTC. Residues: CSVYRGTQYF.

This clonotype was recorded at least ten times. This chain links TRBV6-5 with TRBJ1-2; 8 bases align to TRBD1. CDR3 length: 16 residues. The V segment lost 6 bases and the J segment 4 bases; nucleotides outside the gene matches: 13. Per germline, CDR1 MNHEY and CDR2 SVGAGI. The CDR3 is CASSGRAGGDGYGYTF. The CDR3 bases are TGTGCCAGCAGCGGCAGGGCAGGGGGCGATGGCTATGGCTACACCTTC.

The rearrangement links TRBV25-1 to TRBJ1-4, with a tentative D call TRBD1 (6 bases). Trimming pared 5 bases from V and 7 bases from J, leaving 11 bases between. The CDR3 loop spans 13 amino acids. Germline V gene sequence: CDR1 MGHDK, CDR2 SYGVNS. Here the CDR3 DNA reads TGTGCCAGCAGTCGAGGGGGGGCTGAAAAACTGTTTTTT. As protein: CASSRGGAEKLFF.

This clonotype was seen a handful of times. The CDR3 nucleotides read TGTGCCAGCAGCCTACAGTGGACTAGCGGTAGCACAGATACGCAGTATTTT. The encoded protein is CASSLQWTSGSTDTQYF. This chain joins TRBV3-1 and TRBJ2-3; 10 nucleotides line up with TRBD2. The CDR3 has 17 residues. After removal of 4 bases from V and 0 bases from J, the junction contained 7 bases not matched to a gene. Germline loops: CDR1 LGHDT, CDR2 YNNKEL (reference sequence).

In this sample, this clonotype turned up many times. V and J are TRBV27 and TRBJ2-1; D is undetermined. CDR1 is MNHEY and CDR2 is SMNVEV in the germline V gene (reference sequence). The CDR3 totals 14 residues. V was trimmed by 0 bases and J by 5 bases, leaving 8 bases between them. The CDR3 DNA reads TGTGCCAGCAGTTTATCGGGCAGTAACAATGAGCAGTTCTTC. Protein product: CASSLSGSNNEQFF.

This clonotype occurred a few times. The CDR3 DNA follows: TGTGCCAGCAGCTTGCGGCCCCCAGGGGAGTCTGGAAACACCATATATTTT. This sequence encodes CASSLRPPGESGNTIYF. This chain uses TRBV11-2 with TRBJ1-3; D might be TRBD1 (6 bases). Germline CDR1 is SGHAT and CDR2 is FQNNGV. The CDR3 extends over 17 amino acids. Trimming removed 3 bases at V and 1 base at J, with 16 bases between.

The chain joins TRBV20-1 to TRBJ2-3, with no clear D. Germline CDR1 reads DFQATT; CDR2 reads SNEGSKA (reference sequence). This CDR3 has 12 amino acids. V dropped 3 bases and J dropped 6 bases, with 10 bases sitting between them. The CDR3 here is CSASGSPDTQYF. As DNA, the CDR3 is TGCAGTGCTAGTGGTTCCCCCGATACGCAGTATTTT.

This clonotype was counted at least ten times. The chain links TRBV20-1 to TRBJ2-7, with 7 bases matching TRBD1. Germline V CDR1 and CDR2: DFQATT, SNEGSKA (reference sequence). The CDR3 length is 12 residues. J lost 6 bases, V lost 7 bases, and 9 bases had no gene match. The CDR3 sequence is CSGTGQSSEQYF. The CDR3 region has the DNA TGCAGTGGAACGGGACAGAGCTCCGAGCAGTACTTC.

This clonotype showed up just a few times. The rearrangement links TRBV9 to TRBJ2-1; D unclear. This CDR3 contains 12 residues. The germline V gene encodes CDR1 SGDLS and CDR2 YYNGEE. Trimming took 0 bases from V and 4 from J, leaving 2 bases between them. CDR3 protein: CASSVEYNEQFF. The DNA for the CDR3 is TGTGCCAGCAGCGTAGAATACAATGAGCAGTTCTTC.

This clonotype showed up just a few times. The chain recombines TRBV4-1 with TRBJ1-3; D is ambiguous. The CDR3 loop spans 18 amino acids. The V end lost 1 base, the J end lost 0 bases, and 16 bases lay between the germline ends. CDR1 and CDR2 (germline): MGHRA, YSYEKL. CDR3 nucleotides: TGCGCCAGCAGCCAAGTGGATCTGGGCTTTTCCTCTGGAAACACCATATATTTT. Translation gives CASSQVDLGFSSGNTIYF.

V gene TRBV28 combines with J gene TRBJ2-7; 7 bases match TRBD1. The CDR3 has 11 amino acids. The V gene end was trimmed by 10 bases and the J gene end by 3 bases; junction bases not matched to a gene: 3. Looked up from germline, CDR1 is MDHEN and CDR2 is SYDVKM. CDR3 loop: CATGDSYEQYF. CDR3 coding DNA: TGTGCCACCGGGGACAGCTACGAGCAGTACTTC.

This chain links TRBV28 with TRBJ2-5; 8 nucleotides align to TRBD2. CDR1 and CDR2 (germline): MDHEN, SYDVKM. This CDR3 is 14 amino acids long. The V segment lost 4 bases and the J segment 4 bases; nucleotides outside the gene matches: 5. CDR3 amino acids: CASSSGGAVETQYF. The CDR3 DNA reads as TGTGCCAGCAGTTCCGGGGGGGCCGTAGAGACCCAGTACTTC. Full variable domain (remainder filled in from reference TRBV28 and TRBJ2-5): DVKVTQSSRYLVKRTGEKVFLECVQDMDHENMFWYRQDPGLGLRLIYFSYDVKMKEKGDIPEGYSVSREKKERFSLILESASTNQTSMYLCASSSGGAVETQYFGPGTRLLVL.

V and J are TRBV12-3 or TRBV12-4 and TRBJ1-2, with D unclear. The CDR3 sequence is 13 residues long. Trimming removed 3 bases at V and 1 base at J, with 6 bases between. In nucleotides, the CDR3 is TGTGCCAGCAGTTTTATGAGTAACTATGGCTACACCTTC. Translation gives CASSFMSNYGYTF.

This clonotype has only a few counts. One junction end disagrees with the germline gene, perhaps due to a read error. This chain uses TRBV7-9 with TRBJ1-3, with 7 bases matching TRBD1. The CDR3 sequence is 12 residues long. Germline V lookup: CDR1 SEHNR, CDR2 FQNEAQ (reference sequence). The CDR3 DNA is TGTGCCAGCAGCACCGGACAGCCCAGGGGGGATTTT. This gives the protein CASSTGQPRGDF.

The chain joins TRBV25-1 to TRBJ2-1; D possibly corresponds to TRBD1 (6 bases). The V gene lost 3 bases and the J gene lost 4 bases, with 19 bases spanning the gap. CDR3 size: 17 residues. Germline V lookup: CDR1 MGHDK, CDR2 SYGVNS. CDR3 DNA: TGTGCCAGCAGTGAGCCCCCATGGCAGGGGCTGTACAATGAGCAGTTCTTC. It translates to CASSEPPWQGLYNEQFF.

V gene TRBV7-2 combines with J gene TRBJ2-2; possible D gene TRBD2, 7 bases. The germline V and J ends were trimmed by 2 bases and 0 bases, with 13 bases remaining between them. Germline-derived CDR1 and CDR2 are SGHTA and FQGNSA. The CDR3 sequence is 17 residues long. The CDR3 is CASSLTRGGTNTGELFF. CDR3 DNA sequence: TGTGCCAGCAGCTTAACAAGGGGGGGCACGAACACCGGGGAGCTGTTTTTT.

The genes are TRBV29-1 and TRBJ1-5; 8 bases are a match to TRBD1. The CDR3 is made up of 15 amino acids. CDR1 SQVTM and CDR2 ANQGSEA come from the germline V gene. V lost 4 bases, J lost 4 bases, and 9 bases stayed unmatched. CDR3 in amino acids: CSVVIAGGSNQPQHF. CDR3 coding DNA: TGCAGCGTTGTTATAGCAGGGGGCTCGAATCAGCCCCAGCATTTT. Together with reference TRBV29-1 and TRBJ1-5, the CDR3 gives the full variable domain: SAVISQKPSRDICQRGTSLTIQCQVDSQVTMMFWYRQQPGQSLTLIATANQGSEATYESGFVIDKFPISRPNLTFSTLTVSNMSPEDSSIYLCSVVIAGGSNQPQHFGDGTRLSIL.

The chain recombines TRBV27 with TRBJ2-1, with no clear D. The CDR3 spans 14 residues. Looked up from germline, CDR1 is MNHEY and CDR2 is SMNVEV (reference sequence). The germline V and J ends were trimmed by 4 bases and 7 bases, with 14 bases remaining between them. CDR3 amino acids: CASSSRFERNEQFF. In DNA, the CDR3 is TGTGCCAGCAGTTCCCGGTTCGAGAGGAATGAGCAGTTCTTC.

The CDR3 is CSAPRGERVFF. The CDR3 region has the DNA TGCAGTGCTCCCAGGGGAGAAAGGGTGTTTTTT. This chain links TRBV20-1 with TRBJ1-4; tentative D call: TRBD1 (6 bases). Trimming shortened V by 5 bases and J by 15 bases, and 16 bases separated the two germline ends. Germline lookup yields CDR1 DFQATT and CDR2 SNEGSKA (reference sequence). This CDR3 is 11 amino acids long.

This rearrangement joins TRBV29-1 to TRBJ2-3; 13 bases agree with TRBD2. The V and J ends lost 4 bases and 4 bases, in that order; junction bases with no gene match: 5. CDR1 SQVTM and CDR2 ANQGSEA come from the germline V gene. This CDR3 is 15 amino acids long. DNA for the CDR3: TGCAGCGTTGGTACTAGCGGGGGGGCCGCAGATACGCAGTATTTT. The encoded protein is CSVGTSGGAADTQYF.

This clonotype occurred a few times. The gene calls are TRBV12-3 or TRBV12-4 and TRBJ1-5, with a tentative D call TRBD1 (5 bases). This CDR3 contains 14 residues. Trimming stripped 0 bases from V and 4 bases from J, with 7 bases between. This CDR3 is CASSLAGANQPQHF. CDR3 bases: TGTGCCAGCAGTTTAGCAGGGGCGAATCAGCCCCAGCATTTT.

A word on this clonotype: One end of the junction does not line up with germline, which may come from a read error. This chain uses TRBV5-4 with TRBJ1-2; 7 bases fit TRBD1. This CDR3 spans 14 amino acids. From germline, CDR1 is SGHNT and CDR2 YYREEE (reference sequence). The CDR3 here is CVSSSDRVEYGYTF. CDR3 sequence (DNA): TGTGTCAGCAGCTCCGACAGGGTAGAATATGGCTACACCTTC.